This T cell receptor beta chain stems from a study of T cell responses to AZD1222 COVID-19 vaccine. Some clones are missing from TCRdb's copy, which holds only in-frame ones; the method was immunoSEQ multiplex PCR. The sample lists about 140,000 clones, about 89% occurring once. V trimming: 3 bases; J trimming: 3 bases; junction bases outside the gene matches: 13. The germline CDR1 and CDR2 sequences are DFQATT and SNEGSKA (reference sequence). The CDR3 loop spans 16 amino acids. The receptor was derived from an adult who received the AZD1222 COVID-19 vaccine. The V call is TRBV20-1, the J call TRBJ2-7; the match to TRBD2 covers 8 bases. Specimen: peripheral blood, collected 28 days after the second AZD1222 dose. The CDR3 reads CSASIPFSGGVYEQYF. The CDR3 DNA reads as TGCAGTGCTAGTATCCCGTTTTCGGGGGGGGTCTACGAGCAGTACTTC.